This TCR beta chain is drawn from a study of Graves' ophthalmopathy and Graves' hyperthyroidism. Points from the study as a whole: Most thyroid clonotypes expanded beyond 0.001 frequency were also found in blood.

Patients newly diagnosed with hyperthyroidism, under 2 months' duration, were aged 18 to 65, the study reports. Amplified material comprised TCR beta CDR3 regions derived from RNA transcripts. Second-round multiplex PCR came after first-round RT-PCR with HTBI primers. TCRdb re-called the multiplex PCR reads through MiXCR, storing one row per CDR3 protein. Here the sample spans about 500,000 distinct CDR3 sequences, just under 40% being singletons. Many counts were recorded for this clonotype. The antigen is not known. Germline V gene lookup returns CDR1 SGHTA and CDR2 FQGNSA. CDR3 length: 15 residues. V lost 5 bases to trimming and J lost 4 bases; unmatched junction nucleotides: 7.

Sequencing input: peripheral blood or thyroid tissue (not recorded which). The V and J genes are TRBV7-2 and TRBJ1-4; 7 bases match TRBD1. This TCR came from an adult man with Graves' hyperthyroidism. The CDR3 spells CASSPQGGVNEKLFF. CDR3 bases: TGTGCCAGCAGCCCTCAGGGGGGGGTTAATGAAAAACTGTTTTTT.